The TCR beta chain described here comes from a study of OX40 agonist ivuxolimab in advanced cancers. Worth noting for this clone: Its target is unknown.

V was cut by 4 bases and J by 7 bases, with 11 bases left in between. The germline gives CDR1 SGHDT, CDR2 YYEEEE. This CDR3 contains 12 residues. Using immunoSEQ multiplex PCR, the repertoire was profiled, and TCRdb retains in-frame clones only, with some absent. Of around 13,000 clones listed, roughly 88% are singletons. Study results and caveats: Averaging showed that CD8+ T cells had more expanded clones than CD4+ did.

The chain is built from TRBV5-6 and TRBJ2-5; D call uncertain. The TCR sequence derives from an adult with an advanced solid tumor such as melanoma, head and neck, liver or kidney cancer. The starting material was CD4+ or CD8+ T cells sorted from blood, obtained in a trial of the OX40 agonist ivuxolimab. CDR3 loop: CASSAEERTQYF. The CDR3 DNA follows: TGTGCCAGCAGCGCCGAAGAGCGGACCCAGTACTTC.